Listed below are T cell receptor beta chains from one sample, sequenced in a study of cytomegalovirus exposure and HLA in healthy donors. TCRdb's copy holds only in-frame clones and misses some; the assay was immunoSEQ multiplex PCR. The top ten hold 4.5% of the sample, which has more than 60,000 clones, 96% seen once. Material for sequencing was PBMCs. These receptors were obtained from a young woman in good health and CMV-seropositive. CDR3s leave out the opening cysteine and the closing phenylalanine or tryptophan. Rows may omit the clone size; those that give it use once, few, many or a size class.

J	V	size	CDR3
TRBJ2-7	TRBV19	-	ASSSPLSYEQY
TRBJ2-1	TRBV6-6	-	ASSYSFPGGRNEQF
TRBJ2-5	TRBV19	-	ASSLAGGWETQY
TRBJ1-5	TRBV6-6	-	ASMGQGAYQPQH
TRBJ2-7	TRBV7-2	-	ATRMTSSYEQY
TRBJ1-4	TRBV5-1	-	ASSLPGINEKLF
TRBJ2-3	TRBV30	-	AWSSGSDTQY
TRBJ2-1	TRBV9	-	ASSVDPSGSRNEQF
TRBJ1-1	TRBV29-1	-	SVGAEYEAF
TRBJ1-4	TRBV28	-	ASTSDARGEKLF
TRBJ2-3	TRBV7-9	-	ASSPRGTLTDTQY
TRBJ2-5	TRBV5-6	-	ASSLVGAGETQY
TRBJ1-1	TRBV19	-	ASSIAGTPNTEAF
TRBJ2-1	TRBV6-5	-	ASSSYQGYNEQF
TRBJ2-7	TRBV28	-	ASRTPFLRGPYEQY
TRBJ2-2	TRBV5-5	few	ASSPGQGLLTGELF
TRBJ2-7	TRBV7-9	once	ASRGLAYEQY
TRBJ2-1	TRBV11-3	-	ASSLASGRDEQF
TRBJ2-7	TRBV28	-	ASRPSGSISYEQY
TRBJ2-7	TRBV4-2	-	ASSQEPGGPYEQY
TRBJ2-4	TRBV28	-	ASSLAGGFVAKNIQY
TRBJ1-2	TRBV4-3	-	ATTGQGGYT
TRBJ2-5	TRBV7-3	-	ASSPAGTAERETQY
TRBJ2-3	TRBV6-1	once	ASPRTSGELDTQY
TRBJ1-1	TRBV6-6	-	ASRTVNTEAF
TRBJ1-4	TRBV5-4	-	ASSDLQGAGSNEKLF
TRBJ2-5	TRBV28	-	ASSFLREGLETQY
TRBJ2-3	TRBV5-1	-	ASSSGLAGVGGTDTQY
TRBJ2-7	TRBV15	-	ATSRDRRDLSYEQY
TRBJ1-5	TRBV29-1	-	SVVQDSNQPQH
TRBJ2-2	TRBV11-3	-	ASSVSGNTGELF
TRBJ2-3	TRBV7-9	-	ASSSPGGGSDTQY
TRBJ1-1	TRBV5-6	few	ASSPQENTEAF
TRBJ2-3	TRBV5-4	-	ASSLGGGSTDTQY
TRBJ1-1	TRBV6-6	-	ASSYSRGTEAF
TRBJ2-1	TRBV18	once	ASSLLADTPGGEQF
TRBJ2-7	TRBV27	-	ASSKPGTGAYEQY
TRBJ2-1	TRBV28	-	ASNRGGTNNEQF
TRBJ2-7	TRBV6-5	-	ASSYYTAGPTEQY
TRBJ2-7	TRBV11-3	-	ASSLGALGYEQY
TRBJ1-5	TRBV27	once	ASSLGGIQPQH
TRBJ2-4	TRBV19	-	ASIRRTRGAKNIQY
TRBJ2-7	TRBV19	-	ASSAGLAEQY
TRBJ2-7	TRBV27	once	ASSLGSGAYEQY
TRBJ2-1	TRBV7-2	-	ASSLSFRLSYNEQF
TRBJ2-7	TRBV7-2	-	ASSLTGGNEQY
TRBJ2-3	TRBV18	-	ASSPGAGGTDTQY
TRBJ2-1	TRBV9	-	ASSVVERGWENEQF
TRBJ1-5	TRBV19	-	ASSKDRGPNQPQH